This TCR beta chain derives from a study of T cells in Graves' hyperthyroidism and ophthalmopathy. Using RNA transcripts as the source, TCR beta CDR3 regions were amplified. First-round RT-PCR with HTBI primers amplified the TCR CDR3 region. Each CDR3 protein gets one entry after TCRdb re-called the multiplex PCR reads with MiXCR. The table has roughly 800,000 distinct CDR3 sequences, around 38% seen once. This clonotype has only a few counts. Subjects aged 18 to 65 presented with newly diagnosed hyperthyroidism of less than 2 months' duration. Diagnostic decisions used clinical symptoms, serum thyroxine and TRAb, thyroid ultrasound and orbital computed tomography. This receptor was taken from a man younger than 35 with Graves' hyperthyroidism. Source material: blood.

CDR3 amino acids: CASSLDFYSPVLTF. CDR3 coding DNA: TGTGCCAGCAGCTTGGACTTCTACTCCCCAGTCCTGACTTTC. The V call is TRBV7-9, the J call TRBJ2-6, with TRBD2 as a possible D gene (5 bases). The CDR3 consists of 14 residues. Germline values: CDR1 SEHNR, CDR2 FQNEAQ (reference sequence). The ends were cut back, 3 bases at V and 13 bases at J, with 16 bases in the middle.